The 26 T cell receptor beta chains reported below all come from one sample, sequenced in a study of T-cell reconstitution after alpha-beta-depleted transplantation in children. TCRbeta library preparation incorporated unique molecular identifiers. One entry per CDR3 protein, called by TCRdb with MiXCR from the PCR reads. The sample shows about 440,000 distinct CDR3 sequences, roughly 43% of them seen only once. The sample was PBMCs, taken before TCRalphabeta/CD19-depleted stem cell transplant. The receptors derive from a girl aged 2-15 years with aplastic anemia, due to receive a stem cell transplant.

V usage is TRBV6-1 and J usage is TRBJ2-5; D is unresolved. Looked up from germline, CDR1 is MNHNS and CDR2 is SASEGT. Between the trimmed V and J ends, which lost 9 bases and 3 bases, there was a span of 8 bases. The CDR3 runs 11 residues. The CDR3 loop is CASQIEETQYF. CDR3 in DNA: TGTGCCAGTCAAATAGAAGAGACCCAGTACTTC.

For this clonotype: A single base separates this from a much larger clone, so it may be a read error. This sequence joins TRBV7-9 and TRBJ2-1; 13 positions agree with TRBD2. Germline V lookup: CDR1 SEHNR, CDR2 FQNEAQ (reference sequence). The CDR3 runs to 15 residues. The CDR3 reads CPSSLGLAGADEQFF. Written as DNA, the CDR3 is TGTCCCAGCAGCTTAGGACTAGCGGGAGCTGATGAGCAGTTCTTC.

This clonotype was detected ten times or more. The rearrangement links TRBV5-1 to TRBJ1-1; 10 bases line up with TRBD1. Germline assignment: CDR1 SGHRS and CDR2 YFSETQ. Trimming took 6 bases from V and 4 from J; bases not matched to a gene: 9. The CDR3 is made up of 15 amino acids. CDR3 in amino acids: CASTLTGGGGTEAFF. The DNA for the CDR3 is TGCGCCAGCACCCTGACAGGGGGCGGAGGCACTGAAGCTTTCTTT.

The chain is built from TRBV18 and TRBJ1-1, with D tentatively TRBD1 (5 bases). Trimming pared 2 bases from V and 4 bases from J, leaving 8 bases between. The CDR3 covers 13 residues. Germline lookup yields CDR1 KGHSH and CDR2 LQKENI. CDR3 amino acids: CASSPAGGTEAFF. The CDR3 DNA sequence: TGTGCCAGCTCACCAGCGGGGGGCACTGAAGCTTTCTTT.

This rearrangement joins TRBV6-1 to TRBJ2-7; 12 bases line up with TRBD2. The ends lost 8 bases at V and 7 bases at J; junction bases unmatched: 9. The CDR3 consists of 14 residues. The germline CDR1 and CDR2 sequences are MNHNS and SASEGT. DNA of the CDR3: TGTGCCAGCGCGACTCCTAGCGGGAGGGAGGAGCAGTACTTC. This encodes CASATPSGREEQYF.

The table lists this clonotype with a count of one. This rearrangement joins TRBV10-3 to TRBJ2-1; weak D call: TRBD2 (7 bases). Germline CDR1 ENHRY, CDR2 SYGVKD. V dropped 3 bases and J dropped 7 bases, with 25 bases sitting between them. The CDR3 spans 18 residues. The CDR3 nucleotides read TGTGCCATCAGTGACCCCTGGTTGGGAGGGGGTGGTAGGAATGAGCAGTTCTTC. Residues: CAISDPWLGGGGRNEQFF.

This clonotype was counted many times. The chain recombines TRBV10-3 with TRBJ2-7, with D possibly TRBD2 on 5 matching bases. CDR1 and CDR2 (germline): ENHRY, SYGVKD. The CDR3 totals 16 residues. Between the trimmed V and J ends, which lost 2 bases and 2 bases, there was a span of 16 bases. In DNA form, the CDR3 reads TGTGCCATCAGTGAGGCCTTACTAGGAGCCGCCTACGAGCAGTACTTC. Its protein is CAISEALLGAAYEQYF.

This clonotype was picked up a small number of times. The chain recombines TRBV20-1 with TRBJ2-3; D is unclear. Trimming took 2 bases from V and 0 from J, leaving 15 bases between them. CDR1 and CDR2 (germline): DFQATT, SNEGSKA (reference sequence). The CDR3 contains 16 residues. Here the CDR3 reads CSARRLSISSTDTQYF. The CDR3 nucleotides are TGCAGTGCTAGACGCCTTAGCATATCTAGCACAGATACGCAGTATTTT.

The chain is built from TRBV24-1 and TRBJ1-5, with unresolved D. With 12 bases removed from V and 6 bases from J, the gap between germline ends came to 5 bases. The germline CDR1 and CDR2 sequences are KGHDR and SFDVKD. The CDR3 is 9 amino acids. CDR3 region: CAAGQPQHF. The CDR3, as DNA: TGTGCCGCCGGTCAGCCCCAGCATTTT.

The sample holds a few counts of this clonotype. CDR3 loop: CSARASGKITGELFF. For the CDR3, the DNA is TGCAGTGCTAGAGCTAGCGGGAAGATCACCGGGGAGCTGTTTTTT. The genes are TRBV20-1 and TRBJ2-2; 9 positions agree with TRBD2. The CDR3 runs 15 residues. Germline trimming cut 1 base from V and 4 bases from J; bases unmatched to any gene: 4. CDR1 and CDR2 from the germline V gene are DFQATT and SNEGSKA (reference sequence).

This clonotype showed up just a few times. The CDR3 DNA reads TGTGCCAGCAGCCCTTACAAGGGAGCCGGCACTGAAGCTTTCTTT. Protein product: CASSPYKGAGTEAFF. The chain carries TRBV5-4 and TRBJ1-1; D is unresolved. Germline CDR1 and CDR2: SGHNT and YYREEE (reference sequence). The ends were cut back, 4 bases at V and 4 bases at J, with 17 bases in the middle. The length of the CDR3 is 15 residues.

This rearrangement joins TRBV29-1 to TRBJ2-2; maybe TRBD1 (7 bases). Germline CDR1 reads SQVTM; CDR2 reads ANQGSEA. This CDR3 is 13 amino acids long. The germline V and J ends were trimmed by 4 bases and 3 bases, with 9 bases remaining between them. In nucleotides, the CDR3 is TGCAGCGTTGGCAGGGGGGACACCGGGGAGCTGTTTTTT. It codes for CSVGRGDTGELFF.

The chain recombines TRBV20-1 with TRBJ2-3; D is undetermined. Per germline, CDR1 DFQATT and CDR2 SNEGSKA (reference sequence). V lost 4 bases and J 1 base, leaving 9 bases between the germline ends. This CDR3 region has 13 residues. Written as DNA, the CDR3 is TGCAGTGCTAAGTGGTATGGCACAGATACGCAGTATTTT. It translates to CSAKWYGTDTQYF.

This clonotype has only a few counts. The chain carries TRBV6-6 and TRBJ1-1, with D unclear. From germline, CDR1 is MNHNY and CDR2 SVGAGI (reference sequence). The CDR3 has 11 residues. V was cut by 2 bases and J by 10 bases, with 8 bases left in between. The CDR3, as DNA: TGTGCCAGCAGTTACGAAGGCGCAGCTTTCTTT. Translated, it gives CASSYEGAAFF.

The V gene is TRBV7-2, the J gene TRBJ1-6; no firm D call. This CDR3 has 15 residues. Germline V gene data show CDR1 as SGHTA and CDR2 as FQGNSA. Trimming stripped 4 bases from V and 5 bases from J, with 12 bases between. The CDR3 coding sequence is TGTGCCAGCAGCTCCGGGCGGAGAAATAATTCACCCCTCCACTTT. Translation: CASSSGRRNNSPLHF.

The chain carries TRBV20-1 and TRBJ2-1; 16 nucleotides match TRBD2. The trim removed 5 bases at V and 2 bases at J, leaving 6 bases unmatched. The CDR3 is 17 amino acids. Germline V gene sequence: CDR1 DFQATT, CDR2 SNEGSKA (reference sequence). The CDR3 region is CSARGTSGRGAYNEQFF. The CDR3 DNA reads TGCAGTGCTCGTGGGACTAGCGGGAGGGGCGCCTACAATGAGCAGTTCTTC.

This clonotype was counted many times. The chain joins TRBV24-1 to TRBJ2-3; D tentatively reads TRBD1 or TRBD2 (5 bases each). The CDR3 runs to 18 residues. V lost 4 bases and J 4 bases, leaving 23 bases between the germline ends. Germline assignment: CDR1 KGHDR and CDR2 SFDVKD. In DNA form, the CDR3 reads TGTGCCACCAGTGACCGCGCCGAGAGACGGGGCCCCCCAGATACGCAGTATTTT. Translated: CATSDRAERRGPPDTQYF.

The gene calls are TRBV20-1 and TRBJ2-3, with 7 bases identical to TRBD1. Losses at the gene ends were 7 bases for V and 2 bases for J; bases not matched to a gene: 3. CDR1 DFQATT and CDR2 SNEGSKA come from the germline V gene (reference sequence). The CDR3 spans 12 residues. The CDR3 spells CSGQGHTDTQYF. In DNA, the CDR3 is TGCAGTGGACAGGGTCACACAGATACGCAGTATTTT.

This clonotype was seen ten or more times. The gene calls are TRBV29-1 and TRBJ1-4; TRBD1 matches at 8 bases. Germline assignment: CDR1 SQVTM and CDR2 ANQGSEA. The CDR3 runs 13 residues. The V gene end was trimmed by 5 bases and the J gene end by 8 bases; junction bases not matched to a gene: 7. CDR3 in amino acids: CSVRQGTREKLFF. For the CDR3, the DNA is TGCAGCGTTCGACAGGGGACAAGGGAAAAACTGTTTTTT. The full variable domain, its missing parts supplied by reference TRBV29-1 and TRBJ1-4, is SAVISQKPSRDICQRGTSLTIQCQVDSQVTMMFWYRQQPGQSLTLIATANQGSEATYESGFVIDKFPISRPNLTFSTLTVSNMSPEDSSIYLCSVRQGTREKLFFGSGTQLSVL.

This clonotype was picked up one time. The V and J genes are TRBV7-2 and TRBJ2-7, with 10 bases identical to TRBD2. With 7 bases clipped from V and 0 bases from J, the junction kept 12 bases outside the gene matches. CDR1 is SGHTA and CDR2 is FQGNSA in the germline V gene. The CDR3 has 17 amino acids. This chain's CDR3 is CASTHLAGAMSSYEQYF. In DNA, the CDR3 is TGTGCCAGCACCCACCTAGCGGGAGCGATGAGCTCCTACGAGCAGTACTTC.

The chain recombines TRBV10-2 with TRBJ1-1, with a tentative D call TRBD1 (6 bases). Looked up from germline, CDR1 is WSHSY and CDR2 is SAAADI. With 2 bases removed from V and 8 bases from J, the gap between germline ends came to 9 bases. This CDR3 comprises 12 residues. CDR3: CASSEDRGEAFF. In nucleotides, the CDR3 is TGCGCCAGCAGTGAGGATAGGGGGGAAGCTTTCTTT.

This clonotype appeared a single time. This could be a read error, since a much larger clone is one nucleotide away. The chain joins TRBV20-1 to TRBJ2-2; 14 bases align to TRBD2. The CDR3 loop spans 15 amino acids. J gave up 6 bases and V 5 bases, and 5 bases lay outside the gene matches. Germline CDR1 DFQATT, CDR2 SNEGSKA (reference sequence). The CDR3 protein is CSAVGTSGSSGELFF. DNA for the CDR3: TGCAGTGCTGTCGGGACTAGCGGGAGCTCCGGGGAGCTGTTTTTT.

The chain carries TRBV5-1 and TRBJ2-3; weak D call: TRBD1 (6 bases). This CDR3 is 15 amino acids long. Germline V gene lookup returns CDR1 SGHRS and CDR2 YFSETQ. V was cut by 4 bases and J by 4 bases, with 16 bases left in between. The CDR3 here is CASSRGFELADTQYF. CDR3 coding DNA: TGCGCCAGCAGCAGGGGGTTCGAGTTGGCAGATACGCAGTATTTT. Looking up the rest from reference TRBV5-1 and TRBJ2-3 gives the full variable domain: KAGVTQTPRYLIKTRGQQVTLSCSPISGHRSVSWYQQTPGQGLQFLFEYFSETQRNKGNFPGRFSGRQFSNSRSEMNVSTLELGDSALYLCASSRGFELADTQYFGPGTRLTVL.

The table lists this clonotype with a few counts. The rearrangement joins TRBV7-2 to TRBJ1-6, with 7 bases fitting TRBD1. The germline V gene encodes CDR1 SGHTA and CDR2 FQGNSA. With V trimmed by 7 bases and J by 6 bases, 3 bases remained unmatched. CDR3 size: 13 residues. The CDR3 sequence is CASTDRVNSPLHF. The CDR3, as DNA: TGTGCCAGCACTGACAGGGTTAATTCACCCCTCCACTTT.

This clonotype has just a few counts. This rearrangement joins TRBV12-3 or TRBV12-4 to TRBJ1-1; D may be TRBD1 (5 bases). The germline V and J ends were trimmed by 7 bases and 7 bases, with 16 bases remaining between them. The length of the CDR3 is 13 residues. The CDR3 protein is CASTGTAKVEAFF. For the CDR3, the DNA is TGTGCCAGCACTGGGACCGCCAAGGTTGAAGCTTTCTTT.

The J gene is TRBJ2-1, the V gene TRBV20-1, with 8 bases fitting TRBD2. Trimming took 4 bases from V and 10 from J; bases not matched to a gene: 18. Germline V CDR1 and CDR2: DFQATT, SNEGSKA (reference sequence). This CDR3 comprises 16 residues. The CDR3: CSATSRGGAGGGEQFF. The CDR3, as DNA: TGCAGTGCTACCTCCCGGGGGGGCGCTGGTGGGGGGGAGCAGTTCTTC.